The source of this T cell receptor (beta chain) is a study of monozygotic twins with inflammatory bowel disease. Germline V lookup: CDR1 MNHEY, CDR2 SVGAGI. There are 13 residues in the CDR3. TCRdb reworked the 5' RACE reads into one entry per CDR3 protein, no DNA. This repertoire comprises some 400,000 distinct CDR3 sequences; its ten largest clones make up more than 2%. On this clonotype itself: Its antigen is as yet unknown.

Study findings and constraints: Fewer clonotypes were shared with others by IBD patients than by healthy twins, especially with disease activity.

Collection of an approximately 2.5 ml blood sample took place per donor. The V gene is TRBV6-5, the J gene TRBJ2-6. This TCR came from a human donor with ulcerative colitis or Crohn's disease, or a healthy co-twin of an affected twin (not recorded which). The sequenced material came from blood. The CDR3 reads CASLSAGANVLTF.